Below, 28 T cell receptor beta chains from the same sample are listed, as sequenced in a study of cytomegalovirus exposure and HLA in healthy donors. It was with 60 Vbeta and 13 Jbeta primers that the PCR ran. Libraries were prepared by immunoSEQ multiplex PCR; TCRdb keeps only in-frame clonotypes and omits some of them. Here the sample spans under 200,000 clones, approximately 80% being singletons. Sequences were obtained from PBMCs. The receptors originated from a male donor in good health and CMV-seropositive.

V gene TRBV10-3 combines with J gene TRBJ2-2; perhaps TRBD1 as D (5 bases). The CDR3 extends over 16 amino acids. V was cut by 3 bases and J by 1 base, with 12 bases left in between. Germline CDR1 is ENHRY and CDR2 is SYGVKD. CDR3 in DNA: TGTGCCATCAGTGAAAGGGGTACTCGGAACACCGGGGAGCTGTTTTTT. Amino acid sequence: CAISERGTRNTGELFF.

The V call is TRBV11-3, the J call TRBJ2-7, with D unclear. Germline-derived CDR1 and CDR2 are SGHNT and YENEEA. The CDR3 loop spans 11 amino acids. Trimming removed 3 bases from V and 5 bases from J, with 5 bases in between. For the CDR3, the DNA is TGTGCCAGCAGCTTCGGAGACGAGCAGTACTTC. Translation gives CASSFGDEQYF.

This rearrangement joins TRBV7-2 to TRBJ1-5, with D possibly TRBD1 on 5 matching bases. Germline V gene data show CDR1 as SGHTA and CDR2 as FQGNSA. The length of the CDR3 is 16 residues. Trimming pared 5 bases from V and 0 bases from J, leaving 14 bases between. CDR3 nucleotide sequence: TGTGCCAGCAGCCATCCCGGGACTCGTAGCAATCAGCCCCAGCATTTT. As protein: CASSHPGTRSNQPQHF. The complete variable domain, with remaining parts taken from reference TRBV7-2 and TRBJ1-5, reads GAGVSQSPSNKVTEKGKDVELRCDPISGHTALYWYRQSLGQGLEFLIYFQGNSAPDKSGLPSDRFSAERTGGSVSTLTIQRTQQEDSAVYLCASSHPGTRSNQPQHFGDGTRLSIL.

DNA of the CDR3: TGCGCCAGCAGCCCCACCGGGTCAAGGGGTGAAAAACTGTTTTTT. Residues: CASSPTGSRGEKLFF. V and J are TRBV5-1 and TRBJ1-4; tentatively, D is TRBD1 (5 bases). Germline V CDR1 and CDR2: SGHRS, YFSETQ. The CDR3 is made up of 15 amino acids. Trimming cost V 4 bases and J 7 bases, with 17 bases left between them. The full variable domain, rest sourced from reference TRBV5-1 and TRBJ1-4, is KAGVTQTPRYLIKTRGQQVTLSCSPISGHRSVSWYQQTPGQGLQFLFEYFSETQRNKGNFPGRFSGRQFSNSRSEMNVSTLELGDSALYLCASSPTGSRGEKLFFGSGTQLSVL.

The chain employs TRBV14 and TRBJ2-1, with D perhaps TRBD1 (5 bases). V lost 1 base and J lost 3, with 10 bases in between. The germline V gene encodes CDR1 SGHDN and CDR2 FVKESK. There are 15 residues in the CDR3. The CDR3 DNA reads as TGTGCCAGCAGCCAAGTTCTGGACATCTACAATGAGCAGTTCTTC. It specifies CASSQVLDIYNEQFF.

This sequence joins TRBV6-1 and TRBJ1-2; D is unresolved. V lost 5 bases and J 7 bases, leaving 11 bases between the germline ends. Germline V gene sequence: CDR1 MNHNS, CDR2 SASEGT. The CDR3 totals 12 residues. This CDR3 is CASSPSFSGYTF. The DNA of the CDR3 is TGTGCCAGCAGTCCCTCCTTCTCTGGCTACACCTTC.

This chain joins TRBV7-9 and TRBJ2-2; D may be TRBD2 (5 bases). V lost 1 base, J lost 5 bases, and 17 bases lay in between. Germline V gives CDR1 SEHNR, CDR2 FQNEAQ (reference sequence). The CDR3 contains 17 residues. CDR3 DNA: TGTGCCAGCAGCTTAGGGAGGCTCGCTAGCTATACCGGGGAGCTGTTTTTT. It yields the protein CASSLGRLASYTGELFF.

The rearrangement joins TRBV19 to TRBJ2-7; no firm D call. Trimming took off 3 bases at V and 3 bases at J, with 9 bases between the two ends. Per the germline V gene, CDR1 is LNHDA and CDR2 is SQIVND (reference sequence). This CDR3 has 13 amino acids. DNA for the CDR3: TGTGCCAGTAGTATGGGCCCGTTCTACGAGCAGTACTTC. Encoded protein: CASSMGPFYEQYF.

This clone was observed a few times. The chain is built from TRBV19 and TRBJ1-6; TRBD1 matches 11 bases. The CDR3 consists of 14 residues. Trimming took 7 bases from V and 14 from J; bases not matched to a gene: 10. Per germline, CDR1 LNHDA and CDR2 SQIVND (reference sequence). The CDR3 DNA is TGTGCCAGTAAGAGGGACAGGGGGTTCGGGACCCTCCACTTT. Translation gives CASKRDRGFGTLHF.

In DNA form, the CDR3 reads TGTGCCAGCAGTCCCGGGACAGGGGACAGACTGTTTTTT. Protein: CASSPGTGDRLFF. This chain links TRBV6-4 with TRBJ1-4, with 10 bases aligning to TRBD1. Germline lookup yields CDR1 MRHNA and CDR2 SNTAGT. The CDR3 length is 13 residues. V shed 5 bases, J shed 13 bases, and the junction held 7 bases outside the gene matches.

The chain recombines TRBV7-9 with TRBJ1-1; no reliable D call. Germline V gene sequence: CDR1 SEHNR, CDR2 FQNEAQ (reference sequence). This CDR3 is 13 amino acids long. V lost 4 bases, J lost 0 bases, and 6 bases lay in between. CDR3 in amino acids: CASSSHMNTEAFF. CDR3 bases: TGTGCCAGCAGCTCACACATGAACACTGAAGCTTTCTTT.

Written as DNA, the CDR3 is TGTGCCAGCAGCTTGGGGGGCGGCTCCTACGAGCAGTACTTC. Its translation: CASSLGGGSYEQYF. V usage is TRBV5-4 and J usage is TRBJ2-5; a weak D match, TRBD1 (5 bases). Gene TRBJ2-7 matches the end of the DNA better, so the J call may be wrong. Germline V CDR1 and CDR2: SGHNT, YYREEE (reference sequence). CDR3 length equals 14 residues.

As DNA, the CDR3 is TGTGCCAGCAGCTCAGCCCTAGCGGGAGGGCCCTACGAGCAGTACTTC. Encoded protein: CASSSALAGGPYEQYF. This chain connects TRBV7-6 to TRBJ2-7; 12 nucleotides line up with TRBD2. V was clipped by 4 bases and J by 2 bases; unmatched bases: 6. The CDR3 extends over 16 amino acids. The germline gives CDR1 SGHVS, CDR2 FNYEAQ.

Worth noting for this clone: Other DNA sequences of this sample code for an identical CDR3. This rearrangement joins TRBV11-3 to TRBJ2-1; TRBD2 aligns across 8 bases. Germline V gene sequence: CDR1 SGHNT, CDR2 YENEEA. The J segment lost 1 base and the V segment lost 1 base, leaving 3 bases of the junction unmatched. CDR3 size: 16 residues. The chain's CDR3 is CASSLGASGSYNEQFF. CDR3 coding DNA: TGTGCCAGCAGCTTAGGTGCTAGCGGGTCCTACAATGAGCAGTTCTTC.

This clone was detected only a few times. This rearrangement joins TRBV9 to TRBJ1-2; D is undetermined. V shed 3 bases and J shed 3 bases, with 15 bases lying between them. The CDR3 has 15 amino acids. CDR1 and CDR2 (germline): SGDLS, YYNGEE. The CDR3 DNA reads TGTGCCAGCAGCGCCCGGGAGGCCTGGGACTATGGCTACACCTTC. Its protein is CASSAREAWDYGYTF.

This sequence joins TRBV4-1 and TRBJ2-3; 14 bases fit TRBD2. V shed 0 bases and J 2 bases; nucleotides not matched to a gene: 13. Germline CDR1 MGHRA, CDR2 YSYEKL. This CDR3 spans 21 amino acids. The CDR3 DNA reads TGCGCCAGCAGCCAAGATATAGGACTAGCGGGAGGAGGGGTTTCCACAGATACGCAGTATTTT. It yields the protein CASSQDIGLAGGGVSTDTQYF.

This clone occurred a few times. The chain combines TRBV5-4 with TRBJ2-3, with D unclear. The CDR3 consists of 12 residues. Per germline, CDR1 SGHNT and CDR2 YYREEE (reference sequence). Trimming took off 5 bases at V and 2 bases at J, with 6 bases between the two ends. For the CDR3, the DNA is TGTGCCAGCAGGGCTGACACAGATACGCAGTATTTT. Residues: CASRADTDTQYF.

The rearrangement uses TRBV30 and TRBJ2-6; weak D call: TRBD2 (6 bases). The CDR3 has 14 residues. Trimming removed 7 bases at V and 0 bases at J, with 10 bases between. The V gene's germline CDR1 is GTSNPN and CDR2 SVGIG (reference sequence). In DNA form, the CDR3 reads TGTGCCTTGGGACTGAGCTCTGGGGCCAACGTCCTGACTTTC. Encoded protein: CALGLSSGANVLTF.

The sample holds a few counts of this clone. The CDR3 DNA reads TGTGCCTGGAGTCGACAGGGGATTTCACCCCTCCACTTT. This encodes CAWSRQGISPLHF. The genes are TRBV30 and TRBJ1-6; 8 bases fit TRBD1. The CDR3 spans 13 residues. Looked up from germline, CDR1 is GTSNPN and CDR2 is SVGIG (reference sequence). The junction had 3 bases not matched to a gene; V was cut back by 2 bases and J by 9 bases.

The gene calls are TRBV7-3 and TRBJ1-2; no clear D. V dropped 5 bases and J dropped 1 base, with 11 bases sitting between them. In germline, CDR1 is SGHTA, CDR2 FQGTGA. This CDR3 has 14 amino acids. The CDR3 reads CASSPAGSNYGYTF. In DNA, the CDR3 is TGTGCCAGCAGCCCGGCCGGGAGTAACTATGGCTACACCTTC.

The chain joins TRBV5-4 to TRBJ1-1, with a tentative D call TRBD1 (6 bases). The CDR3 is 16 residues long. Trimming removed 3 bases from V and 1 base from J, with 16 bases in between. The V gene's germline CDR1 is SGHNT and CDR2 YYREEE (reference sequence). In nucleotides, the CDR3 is TGTGCCAGCAGCTGGTCGTTAGGACAGACGAACACTGAAGCTTTCTTT. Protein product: CASSWSLGQTNTEAFF.

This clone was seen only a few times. The CDR3 coding sequence is TGTGCCAGCAGCAGTAGGACAGGGGCCTACGAGCAGTACTTC. Protein product: CASSSRTGAYEQYF. This chain uses TRBV5-6 with TRBJ2-7; 9 nucleotides match TRBD1. V shed 4 bases and J 2 bases; nucleotides not matched to a gene: 4. Germline assignment: CDR1 SGHDT and CDR2 YYEEEE. This CDR3 is 14 amino acids long.

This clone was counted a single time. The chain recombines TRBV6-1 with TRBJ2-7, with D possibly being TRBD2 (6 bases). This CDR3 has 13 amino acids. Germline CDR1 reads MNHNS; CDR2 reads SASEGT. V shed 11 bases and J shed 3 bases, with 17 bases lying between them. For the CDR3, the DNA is TGTGCCGCGGGGCGGGCAGGGAACTACGAGCAGTACTTC. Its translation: CAAGRAGNYEQYF.

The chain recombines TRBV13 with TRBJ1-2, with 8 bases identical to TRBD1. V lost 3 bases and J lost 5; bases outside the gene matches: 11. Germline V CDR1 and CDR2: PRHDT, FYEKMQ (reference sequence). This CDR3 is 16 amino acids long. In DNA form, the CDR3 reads TGTGCCAGCAGCTTGCCTACGGGACAGGCCACTTATGGCTACACCTTC. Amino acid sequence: CASSLPTGQATYGYTF. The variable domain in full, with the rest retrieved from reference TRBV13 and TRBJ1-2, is AAGVIQSPRHLIKEKRETATLKCYPIPRHDTVYWYQQGPGQDPQFLISFYEKMQSDKGSIPDRFSAQQFSDYHSELNMSSLELGDSALYFCASSLPTGQATYGYTFGSGTRLTVV.

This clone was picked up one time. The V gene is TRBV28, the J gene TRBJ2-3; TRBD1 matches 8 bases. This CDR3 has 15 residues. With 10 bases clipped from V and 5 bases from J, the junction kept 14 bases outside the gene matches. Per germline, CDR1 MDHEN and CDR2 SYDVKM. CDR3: CATLPQGARKDTQYF. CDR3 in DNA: TGTGCCACCCTCCCTCAGGGGGCTCGGAAAGATACGCAGTATTTT.

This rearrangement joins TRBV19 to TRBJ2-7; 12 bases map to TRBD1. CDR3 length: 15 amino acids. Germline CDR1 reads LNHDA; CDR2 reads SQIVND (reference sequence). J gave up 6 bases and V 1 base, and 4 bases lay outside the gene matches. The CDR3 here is CASSIAWDRGPEQYF. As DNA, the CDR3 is TGTGCCAGTAGTATAGCATGGGACAGGGGGCCCGAGCAGTACTTC.

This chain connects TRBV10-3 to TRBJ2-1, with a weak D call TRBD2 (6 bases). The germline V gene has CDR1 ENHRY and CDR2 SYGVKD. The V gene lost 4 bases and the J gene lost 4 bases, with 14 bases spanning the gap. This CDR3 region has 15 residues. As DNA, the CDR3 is TGTGCCATCAGTGGGGGGGAGAGACGGTACAATGAGCAGTTCTTC. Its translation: CAISGGERRYNEQFF.

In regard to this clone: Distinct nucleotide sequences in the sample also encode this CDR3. DNA of the CDR3: TGTGCCAGCACCGAGGCGGGAGGCCGGGGGACCCAGTACTTC. Translating it yields CASTEAGGRGTQYF. The chain employs TRBV5-6 and TRBJ2-5, with 8 positions matching TRBD2. The V gene end was trimmed by 6 bases and the J gene end by 7 bases; junction bases not matched to a gene: 11. Germline CDR1 and CDR2: SGHDT and YYEEEE. The CDR3 runs to 14 residues.